Here is one T cell receptor (beta chain) with its context. What it recognizes is unknown. This sample is drawn from a study of T cells after yellow fever vaccination. Findings and caveats of the study: In post-booster samples, most primary-vaccination clones reappeared (about 95% CD4, approximately 91% CD8).

TCRdb re-called the 5' RACE reads with MiXCR, one entry per CDR3 protein. Among hundreds of thousands of distinct CDR3 sequences listed, 12% were seen once. Germline V lookup: CDR1 DFQATT, CDR2 SNEGSKA (reference sequence). This CDR3 spans 14 amino acids. Trimming cost V 3 bases and J 7 bases; bases outside gene matches: 7. Specimen: PBMCs, collected on the day of the yellow fever booster vaccination. The chain links TRBV20-1 to TRBJ1-4; 8 bases map to TRBD1. This receptor was identified in a man younger than 40 who received the YFV17D yellow fever vaccine. CDR3 in amino acids: CSASDRQGREKLFF. The CDR3 bases are TGCAGTGCTAGTGACAGACAGGGGCGTGAAAAACTGTTTTTT.